A selection of T cell receptor beta chains follows, all from one sample in a study of glioma-infiltrating T cells. TCRdb re-derived calls from the multiplex PCR reads in MiXCR, one entry per CDR3 protein. The profile covers 84,000 or so distinct CDR3 sequences, with 23% appearing a single time and approximately 7% taken by the ten largest. The sample was glioma tissue, nonneoplastic brain tissue, or PBMCs (not recorded which). Every receptor here comes from a human donor with low-grade glioma or glioblastoma, undergoing nonglioma brain surgery, or in good health (not recorded which). CDR3s include the opening cysteine and the closing phenylalanine or tryptophan. A D gene is named only where the DNA matches it firmly. Some rows mark clone size as missing; the rest say once, few, many or name a class of expanded clone.

CASSEEDQSQHF,TGCGCCAGCAGTGAAGAGGATCAGTCCCAGCATTTT,.,TRBV6-1,.,TRBJ1-5
CASSRQGGEKTQYF,TGTGCCAGCAGCCGACAGGGAGGGGAAAAGACCCAGTACTTC,many,TRBV14,.,TRBJ2-5
CATGISGHQPQHF,TGTGCCACGGGGATCAGTGGTCATCAGCCCCAGCATTTT,many,TRBV27,.,TRBJ1-5
CASRDRTFTEAFF,TGTGCCAGCAGGGACAGGACCTTCACTGAAGCTTTCTTT,many,TRBV14,TRBD1,TRBJ1-1
CSVGGGSYEQYF,TGCAGCGTTGGCGGGGGTTCCTACGAGCAGTACTTC,few,TRBV29-1,TRBD2,TRBJ2-7
CSARWGGGGNTIYF,TGCAGTGCTCGATGGGGAGGTGGTGGAAACACCATATATTTT,many,TRBV20-1,.,TRBJ1-3
CASSPTWPSYNEQFF,TGTGCCAGCAGCCCGACCTGGCCCTCCTACAATGAGCAGTTCTTC,many,TRBV3-1,.,TRBJ2-1
CATSDLRGTSTDTQYF,TGTGCCACCAGTGATTTGCGGGGGACTAGCACAGATACGCAGTATTTT,many,TRBV24-1,.,TRBJ2-3
CASSPAGSSGDTQYF,TGTGCCAGCAGTCCAGCGGGATCTTCGGGAGATACGCAGTATTTT,.,TRBV25-1,TRBD2,TRBJ2-3
CASSRDRVSYNEQFF,TGTGCCAGCAGCCGGGACAGGGTCTCCTACAATGAGCAGTTCTTC,.,TRBV11-1,TRBD1,TRBJ2-1
CSARDPFSGSDTQYF,TGCAGTGCTAGAGATCCGTTTAGCGGGAGTGATACGCAGTATTTT,many,TRBV20-1,TRBD2,TRBJ2-3
CASRGTERYNSPLHF,TGTGCCAGCAGAGGGACCGAGAGATATAATTCACCCCTCCACTTT,many,TRBV27,.,TRBJ1-6
CSAGGGAGPRVSEQFF,TGCAGTGCGGGAGGCGGGGCGGGGCCCCGGGTGAGTGAGCAGTTCTTC,many,TRBV20-1,.,TRBJ2-1
CASSPKGLAAQETQYF,TGTGCCAGCAGCCCAAAGGGACTAGCGGCCCAAGAGACCCAGTACTTC,many,TRBV7-9,TRBD2,TRBJ2-5
CASSPGGWRYGYTF,TGTGCCAGCAGCCCGGGGGGATGGAGATATGGCTACACCTTC,many,TRBV28,.,TRBJ1-2
CASSIATDTQYF,TGTGCCAGTAGTATAGCAACAGATACGCAGTATTTT,many,TRBV19,.,TRBJ2-3
CASSPRTRTDTQYF,TGTGCCAGCAGTCCCCGGACTCGCACAGATACGCAGTATTTT,many,TRBV6-1,.,TRBJ2-3
CASSPLGQGASYTF,TGTGCCAGCAGCCCATTAGGACAGGGGGCTAGCTACACCTTC,few,TRBV11-2,TRBD1,TRBJ1-2
CASSQDGGVYEQYF,TGCGCCAGCAGCCAAGACGGGGGGGTCTACGAGCAGTACTTC,.,TRBV4-1,TRBD2,TRBJ2-7
CSASLRDPYIYEQYF,TGCAGTGCTTCTCTCCGGGACCCATATATCTACGAGCAGTACTTC,many,TRBV20-1,.,TRBJ2-7
CASSQRGGYNEQFF,TGTGCCAGCTCCCAACGGGGCGGCTACAATGAGCAGTTCTTC,few,TRBV18,.,TRBJ2-1
CASSLGGGGKTYNEQFF,TGTGCCAGCAGCTTAGGCGGCGGGGGTAAAACCTACAATGAGCAGTTCTTC,many,TRBV7-2,TRBD2,TRBJ2-1
CASSLAGQVSTDTQYF,TGTGCCAGCAGTTTGGCAGGACAAGTTAGCACAGATACGCAGTATTTT,many,TRBV28,.,TRBJ2-3
CSALRLAGGETQYF,TGCAGTGCTCTACGACTAGCGGGTGGGGAGACCCAGTACTTC,many,TRBV20-1,TRBD2,TRBJ2-5
CASSPGLAGVNYEQYF,TGTGCCAGCTCACCAGGACTAGCGGGAGTTAACTACGAGCAGTACTTC,.,TRBV18,TRBD2,TRBJ2-7
CASGPLGADEQFF,TGTGCCAGCGGCCCCCTGGGGGCGGATGAGCAGTTCTTC,many,TRBV5-4,.,TRBJ2-1
CASSLGGTRNSPLHF,TGTGCCAGCAGCCTCGGGGGTACGAGGAATTCACCCCTCCACTTT,many,TRBV2,.,TRBJ1-6
CSANNWGQGSYEQYF,TGCAGTGCTAACAATTGGGGACAGGGGTCCTACGAGCAGTACTTC,few,TRBV20-1,TRBD1,TRBJ2-7
CASSVQSNTEAFF,TGTGCCAGCAGTGTACAGAGCAACACTGAAGCTTTCTTT,many,TRBV25-1,.,TRBJ1-1
CASSIWGGQPQHF,TGTGCCAGTAGTATCTGGGGAGGACAGCCCCAGCATTTT,many,TRBV19,.,TRBJ1-5
CASSLRGYGEQYF,TGTGCCAGCAGCTTAAGAGGGTATGGCGAGCAGTACTTC,few,TRBV11-1,.,TRBJ2-7
CASSQAPYGYTF,TGTGCCAGCAGCCAGGCCCCCTATGGCTACACCTTC,many,TRBV3-1,.,TRBJ1-2
CASSLEAATGELFF,TGTGCCAGCAGTTTAGAGGCGGCCACCGGGGAGCTGTTTTTT,many,TRBV27,.,TRBJ2-2
CASSPRRGISNQPQHF,TGTGCCAGCAGCCCTCGTAGGGGGATCAGCAATCAGCCCCAGCATTTT,.,TRBV7-8,.,TRBJ1-5
CASSGNMASGLYEQYF,TGTGCCAGCAGTGGGAATATGGCTAGCGGGCTTTACGAGCAGTACTTC,many,TRBV25-1,TRBD2,TRBJ2-7
CATSGSEETQYF,TGTGCCACCAGCGGGAGCGAAGAGACCCAGTACTTC,many,TRBV15,.,TRBJ2-5
CASTEGKGTGLSGANVLTF,TGTGCCAGCACCGAGGGGAAGGGCACAGGCCTCTCTGGGGCCAACGTCCTGACTTTC,many,TRBV6-1,.,TRBJ2-6
CASSRQVAGNTIYF,TGTGCCAGCAGCCGACAGGTCGCTGGAAACACCATATATTTT,few,TRBV11-2,.,TRBJ1-3
CASSEVNRGSYTF,TGTGCCAGCAGTGAAGTAAACAGGGGGAGCTACACCTTC,many,TRBV2,TRBD1,TRBJ1-2
CASSPQRGGGTEAFF,TGTGCCAGCAGCCCCCAGAGGGGCGGAGGTACTGAAGCTTTCTTT,.,TRBV7-8,.,TRBJ1-1
CASSFSGTEAFF,TGCGCCAGCAGCTTCTCCGGCACTGAAGCTTTCTTT,many,TRBV5-1,.,TRBJ1-1
CASSPTGVHEQYF,TGTGCCAGCTCACCAACAGGGGTTCATGAGCAGTACTTC,many,TRBV18,TRBD1,TRBJ2-7
CASSLVATVQETQYF,TGTGCCAGCAGCTTAGTGGCCACAGTCCAAGAGACCCAGTACTTC,few,TRBV7-9,.,TRBJ2-5
CASSLAPQMNTEAFF,TGTGCCAGCAGCCTTGCCCCGCAGATGAACACTGAAGCTTTCTTT,many,TRBV7-2,.,TRBJ1-1
CASSPRTGDYNEQFF,TGTGCCAGCTCACCGCGGACAGGGGACTACAATGAGCAGTTCTTC,.,TRBV18,TRBD1,TRBJ2-1
CASSRQGGGTEAFF,TGTGCCAGCAGCCGACAGGGAGGAGGCACTGAAGCTTTCTTT,many,TRBV14,TRBD1,TRBJ1-1